Given below is one T cell receptor (beta chain) in context. This record belongs to a study of OX40 agonist ivuxolimab in advanced cancers. TCRdb's copy holds only in-frame clones and misses some; the assay was immunoSEQ multiplex PCR. Of roughly 86,000 clones in the sample, approximately 90% are singletons; the top ten hold 7% to 8.5%. Germline V gene sequence: CDR1 MNHEY, CDR2 SMNVEV (reference sequence). The CDR3 totals 15 residues. Trimming removed 3 bases from V and 3 bases from J, with 13 bases in between. The source material was CD4+ or CD8+ T cells sorted from blood, sampled in a trial of the OX40 agonist ivuxolimab. The V and J genes are TRBV27 and TRBJ2-3; possibly TRBD1 for D (6 bases). This TCR derives from an adult with an advanced solid tumor such as melanoma, head and neck, liver or kidney cancer. This CDR3 reads CASSFTGWGTDTQYF. As DNA, the CDR3 is TGTGCCAGCAGTTTTACAGGGTGGGGAACAGATACGCAGTATTTT.